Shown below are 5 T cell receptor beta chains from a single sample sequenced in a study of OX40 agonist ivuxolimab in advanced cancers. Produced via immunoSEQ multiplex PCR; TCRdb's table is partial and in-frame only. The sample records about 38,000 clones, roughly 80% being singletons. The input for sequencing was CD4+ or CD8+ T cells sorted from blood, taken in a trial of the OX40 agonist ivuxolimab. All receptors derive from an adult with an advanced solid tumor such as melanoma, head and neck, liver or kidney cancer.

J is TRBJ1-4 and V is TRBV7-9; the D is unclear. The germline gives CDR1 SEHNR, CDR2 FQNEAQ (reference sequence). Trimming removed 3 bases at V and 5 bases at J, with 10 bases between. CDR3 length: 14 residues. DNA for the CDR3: TGTGCCAGCAGCTTGGACGGGGTGAATGAAAAACTGTTTTTT. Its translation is CASSLDGVNEKLFF.

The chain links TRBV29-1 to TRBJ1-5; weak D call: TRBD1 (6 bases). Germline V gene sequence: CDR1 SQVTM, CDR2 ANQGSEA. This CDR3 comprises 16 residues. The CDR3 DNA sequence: TGCAGTGAGGAGGGCGTCCAGGGACACCACAATCAGCCCCAGCATTTT. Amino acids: CSEEGVQGHHNQPQHF. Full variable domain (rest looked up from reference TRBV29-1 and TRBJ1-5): SAVISQKPSRDICQRGTSLTIQCQVDSQVTMMFWYRQQPGQSLTLIATANQGSEATYESGFVIDKFPISRPNLTFSTLTVSNMSPEDSSIYLCSEEGVQGHHNQPQHFGDGTRLSIL.

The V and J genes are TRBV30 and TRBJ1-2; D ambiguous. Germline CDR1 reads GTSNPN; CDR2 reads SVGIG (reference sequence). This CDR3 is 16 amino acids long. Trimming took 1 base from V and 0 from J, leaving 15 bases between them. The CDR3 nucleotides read TGTGCCTGGAGTGACACGGGTTTTGGGCCTAACTATGGCTACACCTTC. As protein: CAWSDTGFGPNYGYTF.

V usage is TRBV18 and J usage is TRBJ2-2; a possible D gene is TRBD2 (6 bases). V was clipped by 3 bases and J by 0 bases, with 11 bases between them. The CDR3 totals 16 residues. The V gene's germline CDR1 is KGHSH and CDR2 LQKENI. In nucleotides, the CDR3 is TGTGCCAGCTCACCTCCGGGACTCACGAACACCGGGGAGCTGTTTTTT. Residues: CASSPPGLTNTGELFF.

CDR3 DNA: TGTGCCAGCAGTGAATTCGGGGGAGGAGAGACCCAGTACTTC. Translation: CASSEFGGGETQYF. The chain combines TRBV2 with TRBJ2-5; weak D call: TRBD2 (6 bases). V lost 2 bases and J lost 4, with 11 bases in between. The CDR3 runs 14 residues. Germline V gives CDR1 SNHLY, CDR2 FYNNEI.